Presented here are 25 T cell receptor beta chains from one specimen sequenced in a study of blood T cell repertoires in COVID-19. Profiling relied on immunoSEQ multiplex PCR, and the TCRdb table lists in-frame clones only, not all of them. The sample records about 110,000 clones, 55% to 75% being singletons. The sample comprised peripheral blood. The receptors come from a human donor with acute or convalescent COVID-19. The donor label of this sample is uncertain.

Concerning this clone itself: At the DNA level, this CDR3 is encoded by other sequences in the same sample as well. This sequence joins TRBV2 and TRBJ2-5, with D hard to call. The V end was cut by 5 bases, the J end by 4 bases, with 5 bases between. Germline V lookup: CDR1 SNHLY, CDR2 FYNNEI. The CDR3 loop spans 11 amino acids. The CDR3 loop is CASSLGETQYF. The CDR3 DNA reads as TGTGCCAGCAGTCTCGGAGAGACCCAGTACTTC.

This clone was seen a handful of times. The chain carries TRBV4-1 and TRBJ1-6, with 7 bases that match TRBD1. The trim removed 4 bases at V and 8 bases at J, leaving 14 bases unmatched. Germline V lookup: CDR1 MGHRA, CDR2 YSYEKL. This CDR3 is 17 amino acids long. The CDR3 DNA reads TGCGCCAGCAGCCCACCCAGTTCGAGGGGGCCGGATTCACCCCTCCACTTT. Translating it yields CASSPPSSRGPDSPLHF.

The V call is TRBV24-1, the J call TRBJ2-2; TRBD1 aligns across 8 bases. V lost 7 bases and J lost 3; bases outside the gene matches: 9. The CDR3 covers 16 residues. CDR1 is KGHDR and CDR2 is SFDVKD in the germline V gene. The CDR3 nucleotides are TGTGCCACCAGACCCAGGGGGCTTGGCGACACCGGGGAGCTGTTTTTT. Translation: CATRPRGLGDTGELFF.

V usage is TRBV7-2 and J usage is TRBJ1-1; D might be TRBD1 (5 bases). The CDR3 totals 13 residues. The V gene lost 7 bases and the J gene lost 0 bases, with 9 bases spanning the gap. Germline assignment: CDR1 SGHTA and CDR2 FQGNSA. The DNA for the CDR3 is TGTGCCAGCAAAGGACACCTGAACACTGAAGCTTTCTTT. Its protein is CASKGHLNTEAFF.

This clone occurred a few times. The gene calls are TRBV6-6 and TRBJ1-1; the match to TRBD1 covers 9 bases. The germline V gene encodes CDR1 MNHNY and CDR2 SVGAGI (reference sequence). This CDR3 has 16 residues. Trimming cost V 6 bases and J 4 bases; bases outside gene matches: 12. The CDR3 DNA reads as TGTGCCAGCAGACGAGGGACAGGGTTCGGTCGCACTGAAGCTTTCTTT. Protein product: CASRRGTGFGRTEAFF.

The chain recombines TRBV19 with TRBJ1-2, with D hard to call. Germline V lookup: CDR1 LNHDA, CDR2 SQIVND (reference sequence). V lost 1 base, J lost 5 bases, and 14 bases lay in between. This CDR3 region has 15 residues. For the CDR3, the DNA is TGTGCCAGTAGTATAGCCCTGGTGGAGGGATATGGCTACACCTTC. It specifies CASSIALVEGYGYTF.

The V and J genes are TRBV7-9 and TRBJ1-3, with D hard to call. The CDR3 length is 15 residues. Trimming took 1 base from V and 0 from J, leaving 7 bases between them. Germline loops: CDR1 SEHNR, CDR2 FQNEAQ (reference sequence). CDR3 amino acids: CASSLVGASGNTIYF. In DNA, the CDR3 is TGTGCCAGCAGCTTAGTGGGAGCCTCTGGAAACACCATATATTTT.

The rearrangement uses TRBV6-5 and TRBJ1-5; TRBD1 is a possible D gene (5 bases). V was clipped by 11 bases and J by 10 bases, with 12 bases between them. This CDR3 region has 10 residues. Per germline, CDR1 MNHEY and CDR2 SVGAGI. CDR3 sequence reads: CAGGRGPQHF. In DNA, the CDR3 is TGTGCCGGGGGGAGGGGACCCCAGCATTTT.

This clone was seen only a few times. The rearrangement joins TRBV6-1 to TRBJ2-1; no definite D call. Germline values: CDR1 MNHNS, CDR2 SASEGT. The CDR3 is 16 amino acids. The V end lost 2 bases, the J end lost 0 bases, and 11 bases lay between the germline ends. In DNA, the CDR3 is TGTGCCAGCAGTGAATATGGCTCGGGCTCCTACAATGAGCAGTTCTTC. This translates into CASSEYGSGSYNEQFF.

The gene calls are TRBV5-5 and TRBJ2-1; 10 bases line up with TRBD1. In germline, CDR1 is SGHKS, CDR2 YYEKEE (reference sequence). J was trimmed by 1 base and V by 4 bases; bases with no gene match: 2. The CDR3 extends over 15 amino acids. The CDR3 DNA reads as TGTGCCAGCAGCCGGGGACAGGGGTCCTACAATGAGCAGTTCTTC. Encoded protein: CASSRGQGSYNEQFF.

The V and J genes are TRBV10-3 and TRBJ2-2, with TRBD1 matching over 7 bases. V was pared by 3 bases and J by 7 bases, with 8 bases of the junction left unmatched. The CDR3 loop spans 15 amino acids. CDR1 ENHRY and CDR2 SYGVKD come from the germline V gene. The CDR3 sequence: CAISDGTEYSGELFF. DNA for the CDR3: TGTGCCATCAGTGACGGGACAGAGTACAGCGGGGAGCTGTTTTTT.

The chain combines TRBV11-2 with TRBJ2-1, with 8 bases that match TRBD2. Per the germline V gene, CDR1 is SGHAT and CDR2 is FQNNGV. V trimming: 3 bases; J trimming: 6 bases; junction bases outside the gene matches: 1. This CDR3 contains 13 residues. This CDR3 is CASSFGLANEQFF. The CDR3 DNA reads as TGTGCCAGCAGCTTCGGACTAGCCAATGAGCAGTTCTTC.

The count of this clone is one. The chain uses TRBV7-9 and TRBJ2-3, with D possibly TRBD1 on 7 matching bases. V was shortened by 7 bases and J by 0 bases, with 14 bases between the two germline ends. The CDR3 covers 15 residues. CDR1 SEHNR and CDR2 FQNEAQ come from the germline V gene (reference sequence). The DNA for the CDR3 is TGTGCCAGCACCTCAGGGGGACTGAGCACAGATACGCAGTATTTT. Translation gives CASTSGGLSTDTQYF.

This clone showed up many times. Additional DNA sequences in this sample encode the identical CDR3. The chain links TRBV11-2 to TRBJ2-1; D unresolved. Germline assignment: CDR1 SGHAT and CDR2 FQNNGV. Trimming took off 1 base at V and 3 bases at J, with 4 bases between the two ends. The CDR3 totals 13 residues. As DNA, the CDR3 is TGTGCCAGCAGCTTAGGACACTACAATGAGCAGTTCTTC. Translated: CASSLGHYNEQFF.

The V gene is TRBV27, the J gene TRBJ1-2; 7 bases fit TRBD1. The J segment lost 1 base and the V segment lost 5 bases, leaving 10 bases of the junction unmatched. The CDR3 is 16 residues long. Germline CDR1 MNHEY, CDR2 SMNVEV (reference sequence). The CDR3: CASSPLRQGLNYGYTF. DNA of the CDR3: TGTGCCAGCAGTCCCCTCCGACAGGGCCTTAACTATGGCTACACCTTC.

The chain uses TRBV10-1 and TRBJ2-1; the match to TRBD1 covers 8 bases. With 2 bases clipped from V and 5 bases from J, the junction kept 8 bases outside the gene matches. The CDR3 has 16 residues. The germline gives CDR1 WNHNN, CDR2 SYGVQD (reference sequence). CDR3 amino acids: CASSETRTGPNNEQFF. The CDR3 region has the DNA TGCGCCAGCAGTGAGACTCGGACAGGGCCAAACAATGAGCAGTTCTTC.

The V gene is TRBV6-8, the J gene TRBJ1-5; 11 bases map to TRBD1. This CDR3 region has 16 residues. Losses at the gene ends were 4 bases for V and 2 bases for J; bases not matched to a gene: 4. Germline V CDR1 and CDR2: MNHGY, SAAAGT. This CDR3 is CASSSGQGVCNQPQHF. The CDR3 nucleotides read TGTGCCAGCAGTTCGGGACAGGGGGTTTGCAATCAGCCCCAGCATTTT.

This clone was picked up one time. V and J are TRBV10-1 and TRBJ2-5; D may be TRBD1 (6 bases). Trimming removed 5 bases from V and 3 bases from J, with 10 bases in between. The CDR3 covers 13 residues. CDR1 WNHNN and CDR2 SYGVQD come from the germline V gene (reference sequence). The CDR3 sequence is CASSTSGEETQYF. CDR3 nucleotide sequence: TGCGCCAGCAGTACCTCAGGGGAAGAGACCCAGTACTTC.

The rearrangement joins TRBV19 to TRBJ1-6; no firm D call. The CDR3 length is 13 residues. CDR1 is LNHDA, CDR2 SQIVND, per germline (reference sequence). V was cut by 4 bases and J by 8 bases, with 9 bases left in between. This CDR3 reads CASSTASYSPLHF. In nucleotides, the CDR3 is TGTGCCAGTAGTACCGCGAGCTATTCACCCCTCCACTTT. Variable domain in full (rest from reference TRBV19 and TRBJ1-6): DGGITQSPKYLFRKEGQNVTLSCEQNLNHDAMYWYRQDPGQGLRLIYYSQIVNDFQKGDIAEGYSVSREKKESFPLTVTSAQKNPTAFYLCASSTASYSPLHFGNGTRLTVT.

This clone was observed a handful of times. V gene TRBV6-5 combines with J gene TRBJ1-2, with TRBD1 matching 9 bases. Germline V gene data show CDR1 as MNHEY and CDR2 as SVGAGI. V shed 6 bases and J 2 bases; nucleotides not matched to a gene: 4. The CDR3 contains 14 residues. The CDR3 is CASSFGQGNYGYTF. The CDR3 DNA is TGTGCCAGCAGCTTCGGACAGGGGAACTATGGCTACACCTTC.

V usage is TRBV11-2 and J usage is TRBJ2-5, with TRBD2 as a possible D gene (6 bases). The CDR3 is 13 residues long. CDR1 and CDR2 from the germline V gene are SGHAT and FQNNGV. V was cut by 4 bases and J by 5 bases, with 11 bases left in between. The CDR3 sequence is CASSYARGETQYF. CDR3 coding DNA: TGTGCCAGCAGCTACGCCCGGGGGGAGACCCAGTACTTC.

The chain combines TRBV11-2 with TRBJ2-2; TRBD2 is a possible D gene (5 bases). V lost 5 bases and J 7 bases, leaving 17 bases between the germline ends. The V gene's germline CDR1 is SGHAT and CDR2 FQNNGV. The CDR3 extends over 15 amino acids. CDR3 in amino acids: CASSPMGLAGGELFF. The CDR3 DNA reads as TGTGCCAGCAGCCCAATGGGCCTAGCCGGCGGGGAGCTGTTTTTT.

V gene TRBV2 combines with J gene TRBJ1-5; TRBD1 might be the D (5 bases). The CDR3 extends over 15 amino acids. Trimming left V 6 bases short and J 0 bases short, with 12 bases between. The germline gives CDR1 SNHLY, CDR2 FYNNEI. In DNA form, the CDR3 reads TGTGCCAGCAGGTCTCAGGGTGATAGCAATCAGCCCCAGCATTTT. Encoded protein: CASRSQGDSNQPQHF.

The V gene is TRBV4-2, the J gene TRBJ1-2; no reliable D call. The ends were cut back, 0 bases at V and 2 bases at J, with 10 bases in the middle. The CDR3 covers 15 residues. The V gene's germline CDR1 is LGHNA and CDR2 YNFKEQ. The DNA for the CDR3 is TGTGCCAGCAGCCAAGATTTAGTAGAAAACTATGGCTACACCTTC. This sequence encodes CASSQDLVENYGYTF.

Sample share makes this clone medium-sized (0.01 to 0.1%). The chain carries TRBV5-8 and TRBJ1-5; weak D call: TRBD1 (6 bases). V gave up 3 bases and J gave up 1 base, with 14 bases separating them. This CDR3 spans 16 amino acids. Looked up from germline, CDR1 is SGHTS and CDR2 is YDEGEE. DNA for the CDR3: TGTGCCAGCAGCTCTCACCGAGGGACAAGCAATCAGCCCCAGCATTTT. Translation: CASSSHRGTSNQPQHF.